This T cell receptor beta chain was observed in a study of blood T cells in healthy people across ages. General study findings and limits: Underestimates were what the diversity estimates from one million T cells were considered to be.

About this clonotype itself: The antigen remains undetermined.

The second PCR ran about 7 to 12 cycles with a sample-barcoded 5' primer and J-beta primers. A 12-random-nucleotide template-switch adaptor tagged each cDNA molecule. TCRdb ran MiXCR on the 5' RACE reads and lists one entry per CDR3 protein. Among 1.5 million to 2 million distinct CDR3 sequences listed, 28% were seen once. Ranging in age from roughly 6 to 95, the donors were healthy Caucasian individuals from Russia. V lost 0 bases and J 3 bases, leaving 20 bases between the germline ends. The CDR3 consists of 19 residues. Per the germline V gene, CDR1 is SGHDN and CDR2 is FVKESK. The gene calls are TRBV14 and TRBJ2-2; TRBD2 might be the D (6 bases). The material sequenced was blood. The TCR was taken from a woman under 40 in good health. CDR3 in amino acids: CASSQERDFSAVYTGELFF. The CDR3 DNA follows: TGTGCCAGCAGCCAAGAGAGGGACTTCTCGGCAGTATACACCGGGGAGCTGTTTTTT.